Below, 32 T cell receptor beta chains from the same sample are listed, as sequenced in a study of shared clonotypes between healthy human individuals. The protocol was immunoSEQ multiplex PCR, while the TCRdb copy is restricted to in-frame clones and leaves out a portion. The sample lists 300,000 to 400,000 clones, roughly 70% seen once, with around 10% in the top ten. Sequenced sample: memory CD4+ T cells sorted from blood. The subset denotes: CD45RA-negative fraction. These receptors all stem from a man aged 25 to 40 in good health.

V and J are TRBV29-1 and TRBJ2-6; either TRBD1 or TRBD2 may fit D (5 bases each). V gave up 4 bases and J gave up 2 bases, with 15 bases separating them. The CDR3 loop spans 16 amino acids. Germline V gene lookup returns CDR1 SQVTM and CDR2 ANQGSEA. The CDR3 sequence is CSVVGEPLAGANVLTF. CDR3 bases: TGCAGCGTTGTGGGGGAACCTCTTGCTGGGGCCAACGTCCTGACTTTC. Full variable domain (missing parts from reference TRBV29-1 and TRBJ2-6): SAVISQKPSRDICQRGTSLTIQCQVDSQVTMMFWYRQQPGQSLTLIATANQGSEATYESGFVIDKFPISRPNLTFSTLTVSNMSPEDSSIYLCSVVGEPLAGANVLTFGAGSRLTVL.

This sequence joins TRBV19 and TRBJ2-5; no firm D call. This CDR3 has 11 residues. V dropped 5 bases and J dropped 5 bases, with 6 bases sitting between them. CDR1 is LNHDA, CDR2 SQIVND, per germline (reference sequence). The CDR3 nucleotides are TGTGCCAGTAGTCCCGGCGAGACCCAGTACTTC. This translates into CASSPGETQYF.

The J gene is TRBJ2-1, the V gene TRBV19; D call uncertain. From germline, CDR1 is LNHDA and CDR2 SQIVND (reference sequence). This CDR3 spans 15 amino acids. Trimming took off 5 bases at V and 4 bases at J, with 15 bases between the two ends. Here the CDR3 DNA reads TGTGCCAGTAGTGGCACTTTGTTTGGATACAATGAGCAGTTCTTC. Encoded protein: CASSGTLFGYNEQFF.

The chain is built from TRBV2 and TRBJ1-2; D is uncertain. This CDR3 comprises 14 residues. The germline V gene has CDR1 SNHLY and CDR2 FYNNEI. V shed 3 bases and J shed 7 bases, with 15 bases lying between them. CDR3 nucleotide sequence: TGTGCCAGCAGTGACCCGTTGGGCTCGCGTGGCTACACCTTC. Translation: CASSDPLGSRGYTF.

The rearrangement links TRBV30 to TRBJ2-3; 7 nucleotides line up with TRBD2. Germline V lookup: CDR1 GTSNPN, CDR2 SVGIG (reference sequence). V dropped 6 bases and J dropped 5; count of bases not matched to a gene: 14. The CDR3 contains 15 residues. In nucleotides, the CDR3 is TGTGCCTGCTCCCCCGGGAACGGGAGGAGAGATACGCAGTATTTT. Translated: CACSPGNGRRDTQYF.

This clone has at least ten counts. The genes are TRBV5-4 and TRBJ2-2, with 10 bases matching TRBD1. Looked up from germline, CDR1 is SGHNT and CDR2 is YYREEE (reference sequence). This CDR3 region has 17 residues. V shed 3 bases, J shed 4 bases, and the junction held 9 bases outside the gene matches. CDR3 coding DNA: TGTGCCAGCAGCTGGGAGCCGGGACAGGGGCTCACCGGGGAGCTGTTTTTT. Protein sequence: CASSWEPGQGLTGELFF.

The rearrangement links TRBV4-3 to TRBJ2-2; 13 nucleotides align to TRBD2. Germline values: CDR1 LGHNA, CDR2 YSLEER. This CDR3 is 16 amino acids long. Trimming at V came to 0 bases and at J to 7 bases, leaving 2 bases not matched to a gene. This chain's CDR3 is CASSQELAGGLGELFF. CDR3 DNA sequence: TGCGCCAGCAGCCAAGAACTAGCGGGAGGGCTCGGGGAGCTGTTTTTT.

The J gene is TRBJ2-5, the V gene TRBV18; D tentatively fits TRBD1 or TRBD2 (5 bases each). V lost 3 bases and J 1 base, leaving 6 bases between the germline ends. There are 13 residues in the CDR3. Germline V gene sequence: CDR1 KGHSH, CDR2 LQKENI. CDR3 bases: TGTGCCAGCTCACCGGGACCCCAAGAGACCCAGTACTTC. It translates to CASSPGPQETQYF.

This chain connects TRBV6-5 to TRBJ2-7; perhaps TRBD1 as D (6 bases). Trimming took 5 bases from V and 3 from J, leaving 17 bases between them. There are 15 residues in the CDR3. Germline-derived CDR1 and CDR2 are MNHEY and SVGAGI. This CDR3 is CASSRRTVLNYEQYF. CDR3 DNA sequence: TGTGCCAGCAGTCGCAGGACAGTCCTAAACTACGAGCAGTACTTC.

The chain uses TRBV7-2 and TRBJ1-1; D remains unclear. The CDR3 length is 13 residues. Trimming pared 3 bases from V and 0 bases from J, leaving 5 bases between. Germline-derived CDR1 and CDR2 are SGHTA and FQGNSA. The DNA for the CDR3 is TGTGCCAGCAGCTTTCTATTGAACACTGAAGCTTTCTTT. The encoded protein is CASSFLLNTEAFF.

The V call is TRBV4-2, the J call TRBJ2-7, with 9 bases matching TRBD2. CDR1 and CDR2 from the germline V gene are LGHNA and YNFKEQ. CDR3 length: 15 residues. V dropped 5 bases and J dropped 3; count of bases not matched to a gene: 8. CDR3 residues: CASSVVSGGHYEQYF. The DNA for the CDR3 is TGTGCCAGCAGCGTCGTTAGCGGGGGTCACTACGAGCAGTACTTC.

The V call is TRBV19, the J call TRBJ1-5, with TRBD1 as a possible D gene (6 bases). Germline V lookup: CDR1 LNHDA, CDR2 SQIVND (reference sequence). V gave up 8 bases and J gave up 1 base, with 21 bases separating them. The CDR3 is made up of 17 amino acids. Here the CDR3 DNA reads TGTGCCAGTGATAACCAGGGGCGGAAAGGAAGCAATCAGCCCCAGCATTTT. Its translation is CASDNQGRKGSNQPQHF.

This clone has a handful of counts. The V and J genes are TRBV19 and TRBJ1-1, with D unresolved. Deletions cut 5 bases from V and 4 bases from J, with 17 bases between. CDR3 length: 15 residues. CDR1 is LNHDA and CDR2 is SQIVND in the germline V gene (reference sequence). The CDR3 nucleotides are TGTGCCAGTAGTGAGAGGGAGGGCACTGGCACTGAAGCTTTCTTT. Its protein product is CASSEREGTGTEAFF.

Notes on this clone: Other DNA sequences within the sample encode an identical CDR3. This rearrangement joins TRBV29-1 to TRBJ2-7, with 11 bases matching TRBD1. The CDR3 loop spans 12 amino acids. V trimming: 6 bases; J trimming: 3 bases; junction bases outside the gene matches: 1. Germline CDR1 SQVTM, CDR2 ANQGSEA. The CDR3 loop reads CSVGTGGYEQYF. The CDR3 DNA is TGCAGCGTCGGGACAGGGGGCTACGAGCAGTACTTC.

This clone was seen only a few times. This chain joins TRBV14 and TRBJ1-5; D is ambiguous. The CDR3 length is 13 residues. Germline V CDR1 and CDR2: SGHDN, FVKESK. Deletions cut 1 base from V and 2 bases from J, with 3 bases between. CDR3 sequence reads: CASSQGGNQPQHF. Written as DNA, the CDR3 is TGTGCCAGCAGCCAAGGAGGCAATCAGCCCCAGCATTTT. Looking up the rest from reference TRBV14 and TRBJ1-5 gives the full variable domain: EAGVTQFPSHSVIEKGQTVTLRCDPISGHDNLYWYRRVMGKEIKFLLHFVKESKQDESGMPNNRFLAERTGGTYSTLKVQPAELEDSGVYFCASSQGGNQPQHFGDGTRLSIL.

This chain joins TRBV6-1 and TRBJ1-2, with a tentative D call TRBD1 (5 bases). The length of the CDR3 is 13 residues. Germline V gene lookup returns CDR1 MNHNS and CDR2 SASEGT. Trimming took off 6 bases at V and 8 bases at J, with 16 bases between the two ends. The CDR3 region is CASRAGTVGGYTF. The CDR3 DNA follows: TGTGCCAGCAGAGCGGGGACTGTAGGCGGCTACACCTTC.

The V call is TRBV29-1, the J call TRBJ2-3; D is ambiguous. V shed 2 bases and J shed 10 bases, with 13 bases lying between them. Germline CDR1 reads SQVTM; CDR2 reads ANQGSEA. This CDR3 spans 12 amino acids. CDR3 sequence (DNA): TGCAGCGTTGAACCCACGCCAAACTCGCAGTATTTT. Translation: CSVEPTPNSQYF.

The J gene is TRBJ2-1, the V gene TRBV7-2; 7 bases match TRBD2. The CDR3 contains 14 residues. Germline V CDR1 and CDR2: SGHTA, FQGNSA. After removal of 3 bases from V and 10 bases from J, the junction contained 9 bases not matched to a gene. The CDR3 here is CASSFFARGGEQFF. The CDR3 DNA reads TGTGCCAGCAGCTTCTTTGCGAGGGGAGGGGAGCAGTTCTTC.

The rearrangement links TRBV27 to TRBJ2-7, with 11 bases fitting TRBD2. Germline lookup yields CDR1 MNHEY and CDR2 SMNVEV (reference sequence). This CDR3 is 15 amino acids long. With 4 bases clipped from V and 3 bases from J, the junction kept 5 bases outside the gene matches. The CDR3 region is CASSSLAGARYEQYF. CDR3 sequence (DNA): TGTGCCAGCAGTTCACTAGCGGGAGCGCGCTACGAGCAGTACTTC.

The chain employs TRBV4-3 and TRBJ2-1; 11 bases are a match to TRBD2. Germline V gives CDR1 LGHNA, CDR2 YSLEER. Germline trimming cut 1 base from V and 3 bases from J; bases unmatched to any gene: 14. The CDR3 has 20 amino acids. The CDR3 here is CASSQVVMTSGEGGYNEQFF. The CDR3 nucleotides read TGCGCCAGCAGCCAAGTGGTGATGACTAGCGGGGAGGGGGGCTACAATGAGCAGTTCTTC.

The chain combines TRBV14 with TRBJ2-1; D remains ambiguous. Trimming pared 4 bases from V and 0 bases from J, leaving 7 bases between. Germline CDR1 and CDR2: SGHDN and FVKESK. This CDR3 region has 14 residues. For the CDR3, the DNA is TGTGCCAGCAGCCCCCGAAGCTCCTACAATGAGCAGTTCTTC. Protein sequence: CASSPRSSYNEQFF.

The genes are TRBV28 and TRBJ2-7; no clear D gene. This CDR3 is built from 12 residues. Germline CDR1 is MDHEN and CDR2 is SYDVKM. V lost 9 bases and J lost 4, with 13 bases in between. CDR3 sequence (DNA): TGTGCCAGTTCCGGATTTTCGTACGAGCAGTACTTC. Residues: CASSGFSYEQYF.

The chain employs TRBV5-5 and TRBJ2-5; 10 nucleotides align to TRBD2. V lost 2 bases and J lost 2; bases outside the gene matches: 9. Germline-derived CDR1 and CDR2 are SGHKS and YYEKEE (reference sequence). The CDR3 loop spans 17 amino acids. Here the CDR3 reads CASSFSVTSGPQETQYF. CDR3 sequence (DNA): TGTGCCAGCAGCTTCTCCGTGACTAGCGGGCCACAAGAGACCCAGTACTTC.

This clone was picked up a small number of times. This chain uses TRBV6-6 with TRBJ1-5, with TRBD1 identical over 8 bases. Germline values: CDR1 MNHNY, CDR2 SVGAGI (reference sequence). The CDR3 runs to 16 residues. Trimming at V came to 4 bases and at J to 6 bases, leaving 11 bases not matched to a gene. Written as DNA, the CDR3 is TGTGCCAGCAGTTTAGGCCAGGGGGCGGTGGGTCAGCCCCAGCATTTT. This gives the protein CASSLGQGAVGQPQHF.

This chain joins TRBV11-2 and TRBJ2-5; 10 nucleotides match TRBD1. The CDR3 runs to 17 residues. From germline, CDR1 is SGHAT and CDR2 FQNNGV. J gave up 5 bases and V 2 bases, and 11 bases lay outside the gene matches. CDR3 DNA sequence: TGTGCCAGCAGCTTAATTGTGACAGGGGGCGCGGGTGAGACCCAGTACTTC. This gives the protein CASSLIVTGGAGETQYF. Full variable domain (missing parts from reference TRBV11-2 and TRBJ2-5): EAGVAQSPRYKIIEKRQSVAFWCNPISGHATLYWYQQILGQGPKLLIQFQNNGVVDDSQLPKDRFSAERLKGVDSTLKIQPAKLEDSAVYLCASSLIVTGGAGETQYFGPGTRLLVL.

This rearrangement joins TRBV6-6 to TRBJ1-5; D may be TRBD1 (6 bases). Germline V lookup: CDR1 MNHNY, CDR2 SVGAGI (reference sequence). Trimming took 8 bases from V and 6 from J, leaving 11 bases between them. The CDR3 sequence is 12 residues long. This CDR3 is CASHRDGQPQHF. In DNA form, the CDR3 reads TGTGCCAGCCACAGGGACGGTCAGCCCCAGCATTTT.

The J gene is TRBJ2-3, the V gene TRBV28; the match to TRBD1 covers 7 bases. After removal of 6 bases from V and 8 bases from J, the junction contained 5 bases not matched to a gene. The germline V gene encodes CDR1 MDHEN and CDR2 SYDVKM. The CDR3 covers 12 residues. The CDR3, as DNA: TGTGCCAGCAGGGAAGGGGGCGGTACGCAGTATTTT. It encodes CASREGGGTQYF.

This chain links TRBV5-1 with TRBJ2-3; 9 bases are a match to TRBD1. The CDR3 is made up of 14 amino acids. Looked up from germline, CDR1 is SGHRS and CDR2 is YFSETQ. V was clipped by 4 bases and J by 5 bases; unmatched bases: 5. The DNA of the CDR3 is TGCGCCAGCAGCGTTGGGACAGGGCGAGATACGCAGTATTTT. The encoded protein is CASSVGTGRDTQYF.

This clone was seen a single time. This chain joins TRBV6-1 and TRBJ2-3; D unclear. In germline, CDR1 is MNHNS, CDR2 SASEGT. Trimming removed 6 bases from V and 6 bases from J, with 13 bases in between. The CDR3 loop spans 13 amino acids. The CDR3 sequence is CASRKTLSDTQYF. CDR3 DNA: TGTGCCAGCAGGAAGACACTCTCCGATACGCAGTATTTT.

The J gene is TRBJ1-1, the V gene TRBV6-6; D unclear. V was cut by 7 bases and J by 1 base, with 13 bases left in between. This CDR3 region has 14 residues. Germline-derived CDR1 and CDR2 are MNHNY and SVGAGI (reference sequence). In DNA, the CDR3 is TGTGCCAGCACCTACGGGCGAAGGAACACTGAAGCTTTCTTT. It encodes CASTYGRRNTEAFF.

The genes are TRBV28 and TRBJ1-4, with unresolved D. V dropped 5 bases and J dropped 1 base, with 11 bases sitting between them. The length of the CDR3 is 15 residues. CDR1 is MDHEN and CDR2 is SYDVKM in the germline V gene. In DNA, the CDR3 is TGTGCCAGCAGTCCTCCCGGGGAAACTAATGAAAAACTGTTTTTT. This sequence encodes CASSPPGETNEKLFF.

Worth noting for this clone: This may stem from a read error, because a much larger clone lies one nucleotide away. The same CDR3 can be traced to other DNA sequences in this sample. This chain connects TRBV6-1 to TRBJ2-7, with D uncertain. Germline lookup yields CDR1 MNHNS and CDR2 SASEGT. V was clipped by 2 bases and J by 4 bases, with 3 bases between them. CDR3 length: 11 amino acids. The CDR3 DNA follows: TGTGCCAGCAGTGAAAAATACGAGCAGTACTTC. This encodes CASSEKYEQYF.